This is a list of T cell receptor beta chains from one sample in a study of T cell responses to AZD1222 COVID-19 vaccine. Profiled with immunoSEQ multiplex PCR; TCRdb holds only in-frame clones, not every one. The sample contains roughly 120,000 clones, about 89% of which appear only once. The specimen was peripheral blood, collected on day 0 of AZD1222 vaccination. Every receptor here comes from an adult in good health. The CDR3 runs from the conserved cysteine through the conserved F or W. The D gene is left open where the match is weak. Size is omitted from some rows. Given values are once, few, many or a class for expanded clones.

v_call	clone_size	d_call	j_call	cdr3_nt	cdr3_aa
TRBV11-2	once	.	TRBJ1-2	TGTGCCAGCAGCTTAGGGTACAACTATGGCTACACCTTC	CASSLGYNYGYTF
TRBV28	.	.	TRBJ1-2	TGTGCCACAGAACGACAGGCCGATGGCTACACCTTC	CATERQADGYTF
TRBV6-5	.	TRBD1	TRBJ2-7	TGTGCCAGCGGACAGGGGATGTACGGAAACTACGAGCAGTACTTC	CASGQGMYGNYEQYF
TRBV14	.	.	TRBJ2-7	TGTGCCAGCAGCCAAGTTTTGGGGAGGCAGTACTTC	CASSQVLGRQYF
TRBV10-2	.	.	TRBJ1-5	TGCGCCAGCTCCCCCGAGTATAATCAGCCCCAGCATTTT	CASSPEYNQPQHF
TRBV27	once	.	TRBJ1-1	TGTGCCAGCCAACCCGCGTGGGGCACTGAAGCTTTCTTT	CASQPAWGTEAFF
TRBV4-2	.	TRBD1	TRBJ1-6	TGTGCCAGCGCCGCCGGGACAGAACCTACAACCCTCCACTTT	CASAAGTEPTTLHF
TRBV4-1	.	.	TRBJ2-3	TGCGCCAGCAGCCAAGATACGGGGAGACACTTAAGCACAGATACGCAGTATTTT	CASSQDTGRHLSTDTQYF
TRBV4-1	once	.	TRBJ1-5	TGCGCCAGCAGCCCCCCCGGGGGGAATCAGCCCCAGCATTTT	CASSPPGGNQPQHF
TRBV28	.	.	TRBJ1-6	TGTGCCAGCAGTGCCCCGGGACTTGGGGATTCGGCCCTCCACTTT	CASSAPGLGDSALHF
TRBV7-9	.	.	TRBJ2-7	TGTGCCAGCAGCTTAGATGGGAACTACGAGCAGTACTTC	CASSLDGNYEQYF
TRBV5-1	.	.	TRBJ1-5	TGCGCCAGCAGCTTGTCTCCGGGTCAGCCCCAGCATTTT	CASSLSPGQPQHF
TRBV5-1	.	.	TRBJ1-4	TGCGCCAGCAGCCCAGATCTGATCCTCAACGCTGGAAAACTGTTTTTT	CASSPDLILNAGKLFF
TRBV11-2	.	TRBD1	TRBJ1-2	TGTGCCAGCAGCCCGGGACAGGGTTATGGCTACACCTTC	CASSPGQGYGYTF
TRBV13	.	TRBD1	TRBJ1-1	TGTGCCAGCAGCCCTAGGACAGGGGGCGAAAACACTGAAGCTTTCTTT	CASSPRTGGENTEAFF
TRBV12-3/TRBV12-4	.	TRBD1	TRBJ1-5	TGTGCCAGCAGGACAGGGGATAGTCAGCCCCAGCATTTT	CASRTGDSQPQHF
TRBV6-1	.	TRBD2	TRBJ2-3	TGTGCCAGCAGTGAGAGGCGGGGGACGCGGGGAGGCACAGATACGCAGTATTTT	CASSERRGTRGGTDTQYF
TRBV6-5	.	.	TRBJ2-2	TGTGCCAGCAGACGGGGTTCTGGCACCGGGGAGCTGTTTTTT	CASRRGSGTGELFF
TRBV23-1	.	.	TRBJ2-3	TGCGCCAGCAGTCAGCCGAGACAGGTCACAGATACGCAGTATTTT	CASSQPRQVTDTQYF
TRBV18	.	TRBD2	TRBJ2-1	TGTGCCAGCTCAGGACTAGCGAGTTACAATGAGCAGTTCTTC	CASSGLASYNEQFF
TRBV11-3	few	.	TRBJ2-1	TGTGCCAGCAGCTTTACCGGACCGAGGAGGCGCAATGAGCAGTTCTTC	CASSFTGPRRRNEQFF
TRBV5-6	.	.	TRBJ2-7	TGTGCCAGCAGCTTGTTCTCCTACGAGCAGTACTTC	CASSLFSYEQYF
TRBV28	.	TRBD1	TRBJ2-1	TGTGCCAGCACCAAACGACAGGGTGGGAATGAGCAGTTCTTC	CASTKRQGGNEQFF
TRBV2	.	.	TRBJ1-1	TGTGCCAGCATTGTGAGGGTGAACACTGAAGCTTTCTTT	CASIVRVNTEAFF
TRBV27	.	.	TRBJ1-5	TGTGCCAGCACTCCTCAGGGTAACAATCAGCCCCAGCATTTT	CASTPQGNNQPQHF
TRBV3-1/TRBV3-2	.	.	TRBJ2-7	TGTGCCAGCAGCCAAGCCCCGGGACCCTACGAGCAGTACTTC	CASSQAPGPYEQYF
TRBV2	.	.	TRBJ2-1	TGTGCCAGCAGTGAGCCCGGGGTGGGTCGGGAGCATGAGCAGTTCTTC	CASSEPGVGREHEQFF
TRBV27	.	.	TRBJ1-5	TGTGCCAGCAGCCCAACATGGGGAGTGCCTCAGCCCCAGCATTTT	CASSPTWGVPQPQHF
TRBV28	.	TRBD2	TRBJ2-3	TGTGCCAGCAACAGCCGAGGGACTAGCGGTTCTCGGGCCGATACGCAGTATTTT	CASNSRGTSGSRADTQYF
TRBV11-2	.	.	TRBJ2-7	TGTGCCAGCAGCCCCCACGGGATTTCATACTCCTACGAGCAGTACTTC	CASSPHGISYSYEQYF
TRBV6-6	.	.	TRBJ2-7	TGTGCCAGCAGTCCCACCTCCTACGAGCAGTACTTC	CASSPTSYEQYF
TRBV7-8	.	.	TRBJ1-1	TGTGCCAGCAGCTTCTACTCCGGGACAGAAGCTTTCTTT	CASSFYSGTEAFF
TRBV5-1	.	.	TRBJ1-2	TGCGCCAGCAGCTTGTATCCGATAAACTATGGCTACACCTTC	CASSLYPINYGYTF
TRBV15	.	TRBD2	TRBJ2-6	TGTGCCACCAGCAGAGATTCCGGGACTAAGAGCTCTGGGGCCAACGTCCTGACTTTC	CATSRDSGTKSSGANVLTF
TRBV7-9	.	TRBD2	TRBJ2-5	TGTGCCAGCAGCTCCCGGCGGGGAGGGGAGACCCAGTACTTC	CASSSRRGGETQYF
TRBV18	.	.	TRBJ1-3	TGTGCCAGCTCACCTCTAGAAAACACCATATATTTT	CASSPLENTIYF
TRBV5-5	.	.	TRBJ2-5	TGTGCCAGCAGCTTGTCAAGTTTCCTCCAAGAGACCCAGTACTTC	CASSLSSFLQETQYF
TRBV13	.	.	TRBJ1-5	TGTGCCAGCAGCTTAGGGGTGATCAATCAGCCCCAGCATTTT	CASSLGVINQPQHF
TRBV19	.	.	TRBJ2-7	TGTGCCAGTTCCACAGGGAAAGATTGGAGGGGAACCTACGAGCAGTACTTC	CASSTGKDWRGTYEQYF
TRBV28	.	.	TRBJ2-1	TGTGCCAGCAGCAGACATGGAGGAAATGAGCAGTTCTTC	CASSRHGGNEQFF
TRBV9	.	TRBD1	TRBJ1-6	TGTGCCAGCAGCGTCGACAGGGGAGGCTCACCCCTCCACTTT	CASSVDRGGSPLHF
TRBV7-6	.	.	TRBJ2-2	TGTGCCAGCAGCCGTATTGCTTCCGGGGAGCTGTTTTTT	CASSRIASGELFF
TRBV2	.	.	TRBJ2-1	TGTGCCAGCAGTGAATCCGAGCGGGTGTACAATGAGCAGTTCTTC	CASSESERVYNEQFF
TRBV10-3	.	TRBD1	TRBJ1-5	TGTGCTTCACAGGGGGAAAATCAGCCCCAGCATTTT	CASQGENQPQHF
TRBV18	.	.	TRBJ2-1	TGTGCCAGCTCCCTACTCGGCGATGAGCAGTTCTTC	CASSLLGDEQFF